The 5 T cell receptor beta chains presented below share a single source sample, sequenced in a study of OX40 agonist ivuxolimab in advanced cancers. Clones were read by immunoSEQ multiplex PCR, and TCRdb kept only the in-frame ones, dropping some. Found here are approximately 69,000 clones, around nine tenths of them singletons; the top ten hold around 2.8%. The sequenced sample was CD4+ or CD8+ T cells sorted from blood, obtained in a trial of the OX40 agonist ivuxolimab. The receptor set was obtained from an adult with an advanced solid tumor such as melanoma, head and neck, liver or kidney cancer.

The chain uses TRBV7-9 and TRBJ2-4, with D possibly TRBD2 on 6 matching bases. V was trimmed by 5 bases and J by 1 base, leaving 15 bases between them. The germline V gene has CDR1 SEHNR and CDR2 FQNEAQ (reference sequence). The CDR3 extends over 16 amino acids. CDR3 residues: CASSAGNAGAKNIQYF. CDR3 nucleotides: TGTGCCAGCAGCGCCGGAAACGCGGGGGCCAAAAACATTCAGTACTTC.

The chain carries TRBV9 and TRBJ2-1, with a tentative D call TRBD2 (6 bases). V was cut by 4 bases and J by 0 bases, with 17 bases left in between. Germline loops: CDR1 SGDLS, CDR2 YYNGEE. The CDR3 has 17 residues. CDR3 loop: CASSPRTAGFSYNEQFF. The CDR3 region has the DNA TGTGCCAGCAGCCCTCGGACGGCGGGATTCTCCTACAATGAGCAGTTCTTC. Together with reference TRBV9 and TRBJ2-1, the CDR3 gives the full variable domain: DSGVTQTPKHLITATGQRVTLRCSPRSGDLSVYWYQQSLDQGLQFLIQYYNGEERAKGNILERFSAQQFPDLHSELNLSSLELGDSALYFCASSPRTAGFSYNEQFFGPGTRLTVL.

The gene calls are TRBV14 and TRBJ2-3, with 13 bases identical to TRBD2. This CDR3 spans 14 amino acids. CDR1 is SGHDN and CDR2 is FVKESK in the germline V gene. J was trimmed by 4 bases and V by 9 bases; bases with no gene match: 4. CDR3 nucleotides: TGTGCCAGTCGGACTAGCGGGAGCGCAGATACGCAGTATTTT. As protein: CASRTSGSADTQYF. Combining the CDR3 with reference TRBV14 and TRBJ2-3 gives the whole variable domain EAGVTQFPSHSVIEKGQTVTLRCDPISGHDNLYWYRRVMGKEIKFLLHFVKESKQDESGMPNNRFLAERTGGTYSTLKVQPAELEDSGVYFCASRTSGSADTQYFGPGTRLTVL.

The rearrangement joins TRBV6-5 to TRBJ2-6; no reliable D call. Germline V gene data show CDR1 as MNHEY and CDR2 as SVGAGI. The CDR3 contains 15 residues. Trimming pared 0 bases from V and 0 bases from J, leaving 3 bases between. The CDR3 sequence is CASSYSNSGANVLTF. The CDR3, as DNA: TGTGCCAGCAGTTACTCCAACTCTGGGGCCAACGTCCTGACTTTC.

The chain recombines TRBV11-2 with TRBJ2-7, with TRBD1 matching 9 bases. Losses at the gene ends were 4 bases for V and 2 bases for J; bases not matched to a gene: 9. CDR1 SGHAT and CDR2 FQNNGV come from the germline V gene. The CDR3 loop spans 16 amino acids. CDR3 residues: CASSSITGQGPYEQYF. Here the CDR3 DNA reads TGTGCCAGCAGCTCAATAACGGGACAGGGACCCTACGAGCAGTACTTC.